The rows below give T cell receptor beta chains drawn from one sample of a study of identical twins. Using its own MiXCR run on the 5' RACE reads, TCRdb lists one record per CDR3 protein. This sample carries more than 1.5 million distinct CDR3 sequences, roughly a third of them seen once, and the ten largest clones take about 0.27%. The sequencing sample was made of cord blood. These receptors all come from a newborn girl in good health. CDR3s include the opening cysteine and the closing phenylalanine or tryptophan. The D gene is left open where the match is weak. Some rows have no size entry. The others give once, few or many, or a class for an expanded clone.

j_gene: TRBJ2-7; d_gene: TRBD2; abundance: NA; v_gene: TRBV2; CDR3aa: CASALSGTPYERYF; CDR3nt: TGTGCCAGCGCCTTAAGCGGGACTCCCTACGAGCGGTACTTC
j_gene: TRBJ1-2; d_gene: NA; abundance: many; v_gene: TRBV4-2; CDR3aa: CASSQDPVGYGYTF; CDR3nt: TGTGCCAGCAGCCAAGATCCGGTCGGCTATGGCTACACCTTC
j_gene: TRBJ2-3; d_gene: NA; abundance: NA; v_gene: TRBV20-1; CDR3aa: CSARGPGIDTQYF; CDR3nt: TGCAGTGCTAGAGGGCCCGGTATAGATACGCAGTATTTT
j_gene: TRBJ2-5; d_gene: TRBD1; abundance: NA; v_gene: TRBV24-1; CDR3aa: CATSDVGTGKETQYF; CDR3nt: TGTGCCACCAGTGATGTGGGGACAGGGAAAGAGACCCAGTACTTC
j_gene: TRBJ2-3; d_gene: TRBD2; abundance: NA; v_gene: TRBV20-1; CDR3aa: CSAGERGGPDTQYF; CDR3nt: TGCAGTGCGGGAGAGCGGGGGGGCCCAGATACGCAGTATTTT
j_gene: TRBJ2-7; d_gene: TRBD2; abundance: NA; v_gene: TRBV7-2; CDR3aa: CASSPLAVYNEQYF; CDR3nt: TGTGCCAGCAGTCCACTAGCGGTATACAATGAGCAGTACTTC
j_gene: TRBJ2-1; d_gene: NA; abundance: NA; v_gene: TRBV9; CDR3aa: CASSVVQTYNEQFF; CDR3nt: TGTGCCAGCAGCGTAGTCCAGACCTACAATGAGCAGTTCTTC
j_gene: TRBJ2-3; d_gene: TRBD2; abundance: once; v_gene: TRBV20-1; CDR3aa: CSASSREPADTQYF; CDR3nt: TGCAGTGCTAGTTCGCGGGAGCCGGCAGATACGCAGTATTTT
j_gene: TRBJ2-4; d_gene: NA; abundance: many; v_gene: TRBV12-3/TRBV12-4; CDR3aa: CASHGPAKNIQYF; CDR3nt: TGTGCCAGCCACGGTCCAGCCAAAAACATTCAGTACTTC
j_gene: TRBJ2-7; d_gene: NA; abundance: NA; v_gene: TRBV11-1; CDR3aa: CASSLQGPHEQYF; CDR3nt: TGTGCCAGCAGCTTGCAGGGGCCCCACGAGCAGTACTTC
j_gene: TRBJ1-6; d_gene: NA; abundance: once; v_gene: TRBV20-1; CDR3aa: CSARADDVGTLNSPLHF; CDR3nt: TGCAGTGCTAGGGCAGACGACGTCGGGACCCTTAATTCACCCCTCCACTTT
j_gene: TRBJ1-3; d_gene: NA; abundance: NA; v_gene: TRBV13; CDR3aa: CTSRRDTGNTIYF; CDR3nt: TGTACCAGCCGGAGGGATACTGGAAACACCATATATTTT
j_gene: TRBJ2-4; d_gene: NA; abundance: many; v_gene: TRBV7-9; CDR3aa: CASSLATSKNIQYF; CDR3nt: TGTGCCAGCAGCTTAGCGACCTCTAAAAACATTCAGTACTTC
j_gene: TRBJ2-7; d_gene: NA; abundance: few; v_gene: TRBV21-1; CDR3aa: CASSKGTNSYEQYF; CDR3nt: TGTGCCAGCAGCAAGGGGACAAACTCCTACGAGCAGTACTTC
j_gene: TRBJ2-4; d_gene: NA; abundance: NA; v_gene: TRBV20-1; CDR3aa: CSAIRGGRSEQYF; CDR3nt: TGCAGTGCTATCAGGGGGGGCCGTAGTGAGCAGTACTTC
j_gene: TRBJ2-7; d_gene: TRBD1; abundance: NA; v_gene: TRBV12-3/TRBV12-4; CDR3aa: CASTHRGFAYNEQYF; CDR3nt: TGTGCCAGCACCCACAGGGGGTTCGCCTACAATGAGCAGTACTTC
j_gene: TRBJ2-7; d_gene: TRBD1; abundance: NA; v_gene: TRBV5-1; CDR3aa: CASSLARGQDEQYF; CDR3nt: TGCGCCAGCAGCTTGGCTAGGGGGCAGGACGAGCAGTACTTC
j_gene: TRBJ1-1; d_gene: TRBD1; abundance: NA; v_gene: TRBV4-1; CDR3aa: CASSHRPDRATEAFF; CDR3nt: TGCGCCAGCAGCCACCGGCCGGACAGGGCCACTGAAGCTTTCTTT
j_gene: TRBJ2-7; d_gene: NA; abundance: NA; v_gene: TRBV20-1; CDR3aa: CSARDELRAFAYEQYF; CDR3nt: TGCAGTGCTAGAGATGAGTTACGGGCCTTCGCCTACGAGCAGTACTTC
j_gene: TRBJ1-5; d_gene: TRBD1; abundance: NA; v_gene: TRBV18; CDR3aa: CASSPTGQGDSNQPQHF; CDR3nt: TGTGCCAGCTCACCAACGGGACAGGGAGATAGCAATCAGCCCCAGCATTTT
j_gene: TRBJ2-5; d_gene: TRBD2; abundance: few; v_gene: TRBV20-1; CDR3aa: CSASRASGVSRETQYF; CDR3nt: TGCAGTGCTAGTCGGGCTAGCGGCGTATCCCGGGAGACCCAGTACTTC
j_gene: TRBJ1-2; d_gene: NA; abundance: few; v_gene: TRBV19; CDR3aa: CASSSPGAHGYTF; CDR3nt: TGTGCCAGTAGTAGTCCGGGGGCTCATGGCTACACCTTC
j_gene: TRBJ2-7; d_gene: TRBD2; abundance: NA; v_gene: TRBV20-1; CDR3aa: CSARSWEGLSYEQYF; CDR3nt: TGCAGTGCTAGGAGCTGGGAGGGGCTTTCCTACGAGCAGTACTTC
j_gene: TRBJ1-5; d_gene: NA; abundance: few; v_gene: TRBV9; CDR3aa: CASSVGEGRGQPQHF; CDR3nt: TGTGCCAGCAGCGTAGGAGAGGGGAGGGGGCAGCCCCAGCATTTT
j_gene: TRBJ2-1; d_gene: NA; abundance: NA; v_gene: TRBV20-1; CDR3aa: CSARYPLASNEQFF; CDR3nt: TGCAGTGCTAGATATCCCCTAGCGTCCAATGAGCAGTTCTTC
j_gene: TRBJ1-2; d_gene: NA; abundance: many; v_gene: TRBV29-1; CDR3aa: CSVDPNYGYTF; CDR3nt: TGCAGCGTTGACCCCAACTATGGCTACACCTTC
j_gene: TRBJ2-3; d_gene: TRBD2; abundance: NA; v_gene: TRBV7-2; CDR3aa: CASSLGQTSGSYTQYF; CDR3nt: TGTGCCAGCAGCTTAGGCCAGACTAGCGGGAGTTATACGCAGTATTTT
j_gene: TRBJ1-5; d_gene: NA; abundance: NA; v_gene: TRBV6-1; CDR3aa: CASSRTAGRQPQHF; CDR3nt: TGTGCCAGCAGCCGGACAGCAGGGAGGCAGCCCCAGCATTTT
j_gene: TRBJ2-3; d_gene: NA; abundance: NA; v_gene: TRBV14; CDR3aa: CASSQGFLPTDTQYF; CDR3nt: TGTGCCAGCAGCCAAGGTTTTCTCCCCACAGATACGCAGTATTTT
j_gene: TRBJ1-6; d_gene: NA; abundance: many; v_gene: TRBV28; CDR3aa: CASSLSYNSPLHF; CDR3nt: TGTGCCAGCAGTTTATCCTATAATTCACCCCTCCACTTT
j_gene: TRBJ1-5; d_gene: NA; abundance: few; v_gene: TRBV18; CDR3aa: CATVSGLNQPQHF; CDR3nt: TGTGCCACCGTCTCCGGACTCAATCAGCCCCAGCATTTT